The 30 T cell receptor beta chains in this list originate from one sample, sequenced in a study of T cell clonotyping in hematopoietic cell transplantation. Sequenced by immunoSEQ multiplex PCR; TCRdb stores in-frame clones only, minus some. Here the sample spans around 9,600 clones, 60% to 80% being singletons. This specimen consisted of peripheral blood mononuclear cells, obtained 180 days after allogeneic stem cell transplant. Source of these receptors: a female patient in her fifties or sixties who had an allogeneic stem cell transplant from a related donor, so the T cells may come from the graft donor. Some clones in this sample may be carry-over from other donors' samples.

J is TRBJ1-5 and V is TRBV19; 7 bases align to TRBD1. Losses at the gene ends were 6 bases for V and 6 bases for J; bases not matched to a gene: 26. The CDR3 totals 20 residues. Germline lookup yields CDR1 LNHDA and CDR2 SQIVND (reference sequence). In nucleotides, the CDR3 is TGTGCCAGTAGGGGTATCGAGGGGGCACTCCTCTGGCCGGGGAGTCAGCCCCAGCATTTT. Its protein product is CASRGIEGALLWPGSQPQHF.

This chain links TRBV5-4 with TRBJ2-5; 7 positions match TRBD2. Unmatched junction bases numbered 4, after V lost 0 bases and J lost 5 bases. This CDR3 comprises 14 residues. Germline lookup yields CDR1 SGHNT and CDR2 YYREEE (reference sequence). CDR3 coding DNA: TGTGCCAGCAGCTTGGCGGCCGGGGGGGAGACCCAGTACTTC. It encodes CASSLAAGGETQYF.

The gene calls are TRBV2 and TRBJ2-2; 8 nucleotides agree with TRBD1. V dropped 4 bases and J dropped 3; count of bases not matched to a gene: 7. The germline gives CDR1 SNHLY, CDR2 FYNNEI. CDR3 size: 16 residues. CDR3 sequence: CASSVIDRGHTGELFF. The CDR3 coding sequence is TGTGCCAGCAGTGTTATCGACAGGGGACACACCGGGGAGCTGTTTTTT.

The chain uses TRBV30 and TRBJ1-1; 8 nucleotides align to TRBD1. The length of the CDR3 is 13 residues. The V gene end was trimmed by 2 bases and the J gene end by 4 bases; junction bases not matched to a gene: 3. Germline CDR1 and CDR2: GTSNPN and SVGIG (reference sequence). The CDR3 nucleotides read TGTGCCTGGAGTAAGACAGGGGCCACTGAAGCTTTCTTT. Translating gives CAWSKTGATEAFF.

This clone is a singleton in its sample. V is TRBV18 and J is TRBJ2-7; D not resolved. Looked up from germline, CDR1 is KGHSH and CDR2 is LQKENI. CDR3 size: 13 residues. V was pared by 6 bases and J by 7 bases, with 16 bases between. The CDR3 reads CASSPDERVEQYF. The CDR3 region has the DNA TGTGCCAGCTCTCCGGACGAAAGAGTAGAGCAGTACTTC.

The rearrangement joins TRBV6-6 to TRBJ1-1, with a weak D call TRBD1 (5 bases). This CDR3 comprises 14 residues. V dropped 5 bases and J dropped 0 bases, with 10 bases sitting between them. CDR1 MNHNY and CDR2 SVGAGI come from the germline V gene (reference sequence). The CDR3 nucleotides read TGTGCCAGCAGTGGGGCAGCTATGAACACTGAAGCTTTCTTT. It codes for CASSGAAMNTEAFF.

The rearrangement uses TRBV6-5 and TRBJ2-2; D remains ambiguous. The CDR3 extends over 14 amino acids. Trimming stripped 6 bases from V and 0 bases from J, with 8 bases between. Germline V CDR1 and CDR2: MNHEY, SVGAGI. CDR3 protein: CASRPDPNTGELFF. CDR3 DNA: TGTGCCAGCAGACCAGATCCGAACACCGGGGAGCTGTTTTTT.

V and J are TRBV7-2 and TRBJ1-2, with 7 bases that match TRBD1. Trimming cost V 3 bases and J 0 bases; bases outside gene matches: 1. Germline CDR1 SGHTA, CDR2 FQGNSA. The CDR3 sequence is 14 residues long. The CDR3 sequence: CASSLGQTNYGYTF. CDR3 in DNA: TGTGCCAGCAGCTTGGGACAGACTAACTATGGCTACACCTTC.

By proportion, this clone is medium-sized (0.01 to 0.1%). The chain has TRBV5-1 and TRBJ2-1; D perhaps matches TRBD1 (6 bases). The germline CDR1 and CDR2 sequences are SGHRS and YFSETQ. The CDR3 is made up of 17 amino acids. The V end lost 0 bases, the J end lost 9 bases, and 22 bases lay between the germline ends. CDR3 amino acids: CASSLGHRDSTTAEQFF. CDR3 nucleotide sequence: TGCGCCAGCAGCTTGGGTCACAGGGATAGTACCACGGCTGAGCAGTTCTTC.

The chain is built from TRBV5-4 and TRBJ2-2, with a weak D call TRBD2 (6 bases). Germline CDR1 and CDR2: SGHNT and YYREEE (reference sequence). This CDR3 region has 16 residues. Trimming cost V 4 bases and J 0 bases, with 13 bases left between them. The CDR3 sequence is CASSLPAGSNTGELFF. For the CDR3, the DNA is TGTGCCAGCAGCCTACCAGCGGGTTCGAACACCGGGGAGCTGTTTTTT.

As DNA, the CDR3 is TGTGCCAGCAGTGACTCGAAAACACGTGTAGTGAGCCTTTATAATTCACCCCTCCACTTT. It specifies CASSDSKTRVVSLYNSPLHF. This chain joins TRBV6-4 and TRBJ1-6; D is undetermined. V was trimmed by 0 bases and J by 4 bases, leaving 22 bases between them. The CDR3 covers 20 residues. Germline lookup yields CDR1 MRHNA and CDR2 SNTAGT.

This rearrangement joins TRBV4-3 to TRBJ1-2; D call uncertain. The V gene lost 0 bases and the J gene lost 4 bases, with 9 bases spanning the gap. The CDR3 has 14 residues. Germline lookup yields CDR1 LGHNA and CDR2 YSLEER. The CDR3 sequence: CASSQDRSSYGYTF. The CDR3 bases are TGCGCCAGCAGCCAAGATCGGAGCAGCTATGGCTACACCTTC.

The rearrangement uses TRBV6-6 and TRBJ1-1, with 8 bases fitting TRBD1. From germline, CDR1 is MNHNY and CDR2 SVGAGI (reference sequence). Trimming cost V 11 bases and J 1 base; bases outside gene matches: 3. The CDR3 is 12 amino acids. The CDR3 DNA reads TGTGCCTGCACAGGGGGGAACACTGAAGCTTTCTTT. It is translated as CACTGGNTEAFF.

The chain couples TRBV5-1 to TRBJ1-4; D is perhaps TRBD1 (5 bases). Germline lookup yields CDR1 SGHRS and CDR2 YFSETQ. V lost 0 bases and J 8 bases, leaving 8 bases between the germline ends. This CDR3 is 13 amino acids long. The CDR3 coding sequence is TGCGCCAGCAGCTTGGTTCGGGACGAAAAACTGTTTTTT. Its protein product is CASSLVRDEKLFF.

This sequence joins TRBV2 and TRBJ1-5; D ambiguous. Deletions cut 6 bases from V and 5 bases from J, with 14 bases between. The germline CDR1 and CDR2 sequences are SNHLY and FYNNEI. The CDR3 contains 14 residues. The chain's CDR3 is CASSQEGAHQPQHF. CDR3 in DNA: TGTGCCAGCAGCCAGGAGGGCGCGCATCAGCCCCAGCATTTT. Complete variable domain (other parts from reference TRBV2 and TRBJ1-5): EPEVTQTPSHQVTQMGQEVILRCVPISNHLYFYWYRQILGQKVEFLVSFYNNEISEKSEIFDDQFSVERPDGSNFTLKIRSTKLEDSAMYFCASSQEGAHQPQHFGDGTRLSIL.

The table lists this clone with a few counts. The CDR3 nucleotides read TGTGCCAGCAGCTTAGGGTTCTACAATGAGCAGTTCTTC. Amino acids: CASSLGFYNEQFF. V is TRBV11-2 and J is TRBJ2-1; D ambiguous. Germline CDR1 SGHAT, CDR2 FQNNGV. This CDR3 has 13 residues. V shed 1 base and J shed 3 bases, with 4 bases lying between them.

The J gene is TRBJ1-3, the V gene TRBV28; D gene unclear. Looked up from germline, CDR1 is MDHEN and CDR2 is SYDVKM. The CDR3 covers 15 residues. V lost 3 bases and J 0 bases, leaving 9 bases between the germline ends. CDR3 sequence (DNA): TGTGCCAGCAGTTTTTGGCAGAGCTCTGGAAACACCATATATTTT. It is translated as CASSFWQSSGNTIYF.

This clone was detected only a few times. The chain has TRBV5-1 and TRBJ1-1; D not certain. Looked up from germline, CDR1 is SGHRS and CDR2 is YFSETQ. V was cut by 1 base and J by 8 bases, with 6 bases left in between. The CDR3 spans 11 residues. CDR3 sequence: CASSLSGEAFF. The CDR3 bases are TGCGCCAGCAGCTTGTCCGGAGAAGCTTTCTTT. The whole variable domain, remainder taken from reference TRBV5-1 and TRBJ1-1, is KAGVTQTPRYLIKTRGQQVTLSCSPISGHRSVSWYQQTPGQGLQFLFEYFSETQRNKGNFPGRFSGRQFSNSRSEMNVSTLELGDSALYLCASSLSGEAFFGQGTRLTVV.

The V and J genes are TRBV4-3 and TRBJ2-1; the match to TRBD1 covers 7 bases. This CDR3 is built from 17 residues. The V and J ends lost 4 bases and 3 bases, in that order; junction bases with no gene match: 12. Germline CDR1 reads LGHNA; CDR2 reads YSLEER. The CDR3 loop is CASSLNFKAGGYNEQFF. As DNA, the CDR3 is TGCGCCAGCAGCCTCAACTTCAAGGCAGGGGGCTACAATGAGCAGTTCTTC.

The chain uses TRBV6-5 and TRBJ1-3; 10 bases are a match to TRBD1. Germline CDR1 and CDR2: MNHEY and SVGAGI. The CDR3 loop spans 15 amino acids. J lost 3 bases, V lost 6 bases, and 5 bases had no gene match. CDR3 residues: CASSPTGGIGNTIYF. For the CDR3, the DNA is TGTGCCAGCAGCCCGACAGGGGGCATTGGAAACACCATATATTTT.

This chain joins TRBV5-1 and TRBJ1-1; D not resolved. Trimming shortened V by 1 base and J by 1 base, and 5 bases separated the two germline ends. The V gene's germline CDR1 is SGHRS and CDR2 YFSETQ. The CDR3 spans 13 residues. Here the CDR3 DNA reads TGCGCCAGCAGCTTGATGCAGAACACTGAAGCTTTCTTT. Encoded protein: CASSLMQNTEAFF. Full variable domain (remainder filled in from reference TRBV5-1 and TRBJ1-1): KAGVTQTPRYLIKTRGQQVTLSCSPISGHRSVSWYQQTPGQGLQFLFEYFSETQRNKGNFPGRFSGRQFSNSRSEMNVSTLELGDSALYLCASSLMQNTEAFFGQGTRLTVV.

The J gene is TRBJ2-5, the V gene TRBV10-2, with TRBD2 matching over 15 bases. Looked up from germline, CDR1 is WSHSY and CDR2 is SAAADI. With V trimmed by 8 bases and J by 0 bases, 7 bases remained unmatched. The CDR3 is made up of 17 amino acids. CDR3 sequence reads: CASHGGTSGGYQETQYF. For the CDR3, the DNA is TGCGCCAGCCATGGAGGGACTAGCGGGGGGTACCAAGAGACCCAGTACTTC.

V usage is TRBV7-2 and J usage is TRBJ1-3; D ambiguous. The length of the CDR3 is 15 residues. Trimming took 2 bases from V and 0 from J, leaving 8 bases between them. CDR1 is SGHTA and CDR2 is FQGNSA in the germline V gene. The CDR3 nucleotides read TGTGCCAGCAGCTTAACAGTGAACTCTGGAAACACCATATATTTT. Protein sequence: CASSLTVNSGNTIYF.

CDR3 in amino acids: CASSETGAALNNEKLFF. DNA of the CDR3: TGTGCCAGCAGTGAAACAGGGGCGGCTTTGAATAATGAAAAACTGTTTTTT. The chain is built from TRBV2 and TRBJ1-4; 7 bases match TRBD1. V gave up 2 bases and J gave up 4 bases; unmatched junction bases: 10. Germline CDR1 and CDR2: SNHLY and FYNNEI. The CDR3 consists of 17 residues.

J is TRBJ2-3 and V is TRBV19; D is unresolved. Germline V gives CDR1 LNHDA, CDR2 SQIVND (reference sequence). The CDR3 has 13 residues. The V and J ends lost 2 bases and 4 bases respectively, with 7 bases between them. As DNA, the CDR3 is TGTGCCAGTAGTATACGACCACCAGATACGCAGTATTTT. Its protein product is CASSIRPPDTQYF.

This clone was detected only a few times. This chain connects TRBV7-2 to TRBJ1-1; TRBD1 agrees at 7 bases. V shed 5 bases, J shed 1 base, and the junction held 7 bases outside the gene matches. The CDR3 sequence is 15 residues long. Looked up from germline, CDR1 is SGHTA and CDR2 is FQGNSA. The CDR3 is CASSARQGENTEAFF. The CDR3 DNA sequence: TGTGCCAGCAGCGCCCGACAGGGAGAGAACACTGAAGCTTTCTTT.

CDR3 sequence reads: CASSLASAAYEQYF. The CDR3 DNA sequence: TGTGCCAGCAGCTTAGCGTCGGCGGCCTACGAGCAGTACTTC. The V and J genes are TRBV7-3 and TRBJ2-7; no clear D gene. Trimming shortened V by 2 bases and J by 2 bases, and 10 bases separated the two germline ends. The germline CDR1 and CDR2 sequences are SGHTA and FQGTGA. The CDR3 totals 14 residues.

The chain is built from TRBV7-8 and TRBJ1-2; TRBD1 matches 10 bases. V was clipped by 4 bases and J by 6 bases; unmatched bases: 8. The length of the CDR3 is 15 residues. From germline, CDR1 is SGHVS and CDR2 FQNEAQ. CDR3 in DNA: TGTGCCAGCAGCTCCGGGTGGGGACAGGGGAATGGCTACACCTTC. Protein product: CASSSGWGQGNGYTF.

The chain has TRBV5-4 and TRBJ1-6; unclear D gene. This CDR3 has 14 amino acids. The V and J ends lost 3 bases and 7 bases respectively, with 11 bases between them. Germline V gives CDR1 SGHNT, CDR2 YYREEE (reference sequence). The CDR3 loop reads CASSWDKGNSPLHF. The DNA of the CDR3 is TGTGCCAGCAGCTGGGATAAAGGAAATTCACCCCTCCACTTT.

The chain uses TRBV2 and TRBJ1-1; D is ambiguous. Between the trimmed V and J ends, which lost 4 bases and 6 bases, there was a span of 9 bases. The CDR3 has 12 residues. The germline V gene has CDR1 SNHLY and CDR2 FYNNEI. CDR3 protein: CASSVFVAEAFF. DNA for the CDR3: TGTGCCAGCAGTGTATTCGTGGCTGAAGCTTTCTTT.